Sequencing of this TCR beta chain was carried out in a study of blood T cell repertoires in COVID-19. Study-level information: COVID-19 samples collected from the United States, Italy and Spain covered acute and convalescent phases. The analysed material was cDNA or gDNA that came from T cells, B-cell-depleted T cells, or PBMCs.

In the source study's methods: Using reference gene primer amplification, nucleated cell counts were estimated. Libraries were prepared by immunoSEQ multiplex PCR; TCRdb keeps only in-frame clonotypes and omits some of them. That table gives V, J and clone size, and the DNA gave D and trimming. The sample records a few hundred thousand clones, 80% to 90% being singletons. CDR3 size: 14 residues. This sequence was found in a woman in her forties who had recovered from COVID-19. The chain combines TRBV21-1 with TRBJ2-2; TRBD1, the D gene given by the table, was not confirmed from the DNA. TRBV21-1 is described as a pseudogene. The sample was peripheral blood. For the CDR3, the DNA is TGTGCCAGCAGCAGGACAGGGAACACCGGGGAGCTGTTTTTT. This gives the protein CASSRTGNTGELFF.